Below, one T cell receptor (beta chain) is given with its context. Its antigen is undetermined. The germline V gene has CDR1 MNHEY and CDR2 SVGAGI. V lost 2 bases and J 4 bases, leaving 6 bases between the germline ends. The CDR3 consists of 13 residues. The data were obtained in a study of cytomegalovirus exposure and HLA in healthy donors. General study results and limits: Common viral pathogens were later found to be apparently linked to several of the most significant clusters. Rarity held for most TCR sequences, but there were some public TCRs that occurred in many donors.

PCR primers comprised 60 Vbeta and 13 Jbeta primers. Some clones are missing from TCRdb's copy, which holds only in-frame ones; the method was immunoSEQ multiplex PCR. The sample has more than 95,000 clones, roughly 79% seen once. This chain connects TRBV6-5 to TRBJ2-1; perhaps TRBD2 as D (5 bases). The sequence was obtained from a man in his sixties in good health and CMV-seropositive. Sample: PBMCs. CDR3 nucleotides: TGTGCCAGCAGTTACAGGGAGTACAATGAGCAGTTCTTC. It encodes CASSYREYNEQFF.